The 7 T cell receptor beta chains below come from one sample, sequenced in a study of shared clonotypes between healthy human individuals. Clones were sequenced by immunoSEQ multiplex PCR, and TCRdb holds only the in-frame ones, with some missing. The sample holds some 1.1 million clones, 70% to 80% seen once. The sample consisted of memory CD4+ T cells from PBMCs. Specified subset: CD45RA-negative fraction. These receptors all stem from a man aged 18 to 35 in good health. Some clones in this sample may be carry-over from other donors' samples.

For this clone: Being one base from a much bigger clone, this may be a read error. This chain connects TRBV30 to TRBJ2-6, with D perhaps matching TRBD1 (5 bases). The length of the CDR3 is 18 residues. The germline gives CDR1 GTSNPN, CDR2 SVGIG (reference sequence). Here the CDR3 DNA reads TGTGCCTGGAGTGTAGACCAGGGTTCATACTCTGGGGCCAGCGTCCTGACTTTC. Protein sequence: CAWSVDQGSYSGASVLTF.

The CDR3 loop is CASSEVMAGGGLLNTEAFF. For the CDR3, the DNA is TGTGCCAGCAGTGAAGTCATGGCGGGCGGGGGGCTTCTGAACACTGAAGCTTTCTTT. The chain recombines TRBV6-1 with TRBJ1-1, with D possibly matching TRBD1 (6 bases). CDR1 and CDR2 from the germline V gene are MNHNS and SASEGT. The CDR3 is 19 amino acids. Trimming took off 1 base at V and 0 bases at J, with 21 bases between the two ends.

The chain couples TRBV28 to TRBJ2-4; D possibly corresponds to TRBD2 (6 bases). Germline V lookup: CDR1 MDHEN, CDR2 SYDVKM. CDR3 length equals 14 residues. With 6 bases removed from V and 7 bases from J, the gap between germline ends came to 16 bases. The DNA for the CDR3 is TGTGCCAGCAGCCTGGGACTCCACGGGAACATTCAGTACTTC. Protein: CASSLGLHGNIQYF. The full variable domain, completed using reference TRBV28 and TRBJ2-4, is DVKVTQSSRYLVKRTGEKVFLECVQDMDHENMFWYRQDPGLGLRLIYFSYDVKMKEKGDIPEGYSVSREKKERFSLILESASTNQTSMYLCASSLGLHGNIQYFGAGTRLSVL.

This sequence joins TRBV28 and TRBJ2-7; 12 nucleotides match TRBD2. Germline V gene sequence: CDR1 MDHEN, CDR2 SYDVKM. This CDR3 is built from 14 residues. V was clipped by 7 bases and J by 5 bases; unmatched bases: 6. DNA of the CDR3: TGTGCCAGCATCCTAGCGGGAGGGCCACACGAGCAGTACTTC. Its translation: CASILAGGPHEQYF.

V usage is TRBV6-5 and J usage is TRBJ1-2; 8 bases align to TRBD1. Germline loops: CDR1 MNHEY, CDR2 SVGAGI. Trimming at V came to 0 bases and at J to 6 bases, leaving 9 bases not matched to a gene. The CDR3 runs to 16 residues. Here the CDR3 reads CASSYSTGVKSDGYTF. CDR3 in DNA: TGTGCCAGCAGTTACTCGACAGGGGTTAAGAGTGATGGCTACACCTTC.

On this clone: Other DNA sequences in this specimen translate into the identical CDR3. The V call is TRBV2, the J call TRBJ2-1; 14 bases are shared with TRBD2. Germline V lookup: CDR1 SNHLY, CDR2 FYNNEI. V lost 4 bases to trimming and J lost 10 bases; unmatched junction nucleotides: 3. This CDR3 region has 14 residues. CDR3 sequence (DNA): TGTGCCAGCAGTGCGACTAGCGGGAGGGGGGAGCAGTTCTTC. Protein sequence: CASSATSGRGEQFF.

This clone was observed once. CDR3 nucleotide sequence: TGTGCCTGGAGTAAAACCGGGACAGGGGTTTTCAATCAGCCCCAGCATTTT. It encodes CAWSKTGTGVFNQPQHF. This chain connects TRBV30 to TRBJ1-5, with 10 bases that match TRBD1. J was trimmed by 3 bases and V by 2 bases; bases with no gene match: 10. Germline V lookup: CDR1 GTSNPN, CDR2 SVGIG (reference sequence). This CDR3 is 17 amino acids long.